This TCR beta chain was recovered during a study of control samples from healthy donors and cancer patients. The method was immunoSEQ multiplex PCR; TCRdb's version includes in-frame clones alone and lacks a portion of them. The table includes hundreds of thousands of clones, 75% to 95% detected once. The CDR3 is made up of 14 amino acids. Losses at the gene ends were 4 bases for V and 9 bases for J; bases not matched to a gene: 7. Germline V CDR1 and CDR2: SNHLY, FYNNEI. The rearrangement joins TRBV2 to TRBJ2-4, with 9 bases fitting TRBD2. The sequence was collected from a man aged 40-49 years with head and neck cancer. The sample taken for sequencing was PBMCs. CDR3 residues: CASSGASGNIIQYF. The CDR3 region has the DNA TGTGCCAGCAGTGGGGCTAGCGGGAATATCATTCAGTACTTC.